One and the same sample provided the 24 T cell receptor beta chains below, sequenced in a study of T cells in Graves' hyperthyroidism and ophthalmopathy. Amplification yielded TCR beta CDR3 regions, with RNA transcripts as the source. The TCR CDR3 first-round RT-PCR relied on the HTBI primer set. TCRdb processed the multiplex PCR reads anew with MiXCR; each CDR3 protein has one entry. Among 300,000 to 400,000 distinct CDR3 sequences listed, 18% were seen once. Sequencing used blood. The source of these receptors is a woman aged 50 to 60 with Graves' hyperthyroidism.

In its sample, this clonotype was seen a few times. The chain is built from TRBV29-1 and TRBJ2-1; TRBD2 agrees at 9 bases. Germline V gives CDR1 SQVTM, CDR2 ANQGSEA. V lost 4 bases to trimming and J lost 9 bases; unmatched junction nucleotides: 10. This CDR3 region has 14 residues. CDR3 amino acids: CSVGSRGRAPEQFF. CDR3 nucleotides: TGCAGCGTTGGTAGCCGCGGGAGGGCCCCTGAGCAGTTCTTC.

This clonotype occurred a few times. The V call is TRBV2, the J call TRBJ1-6, with 7 bases aligning to TRBD1. Germline values: CDR1 SNHLY, CDR2 FYNNEI. With 7 bases clipped from V and 5 bases from J, the junction kept 2 bases outside the gene matches. The CDR3 loop spans 13 amino acids. CDR3 sequence: CASMTGNNSPLHF. The CDR3 region has the DNA TGTGCCAGCATGACAGGGAATAATTCACCCCTCCACTTT.

This clonotype occurred many times. The CDR3 protein is CASSEALRRVGYGYTF. The CDR3 region has the DNA TGTGCCAGCAGTGAAGCGCTTCGAAGGGTGGGCTATGGCTACACCTTC. The chain couples TRBV2 to TRBJ1-2; D unresolved. The CDR3 length is 16 residues. Germline CDR1 reads SNHLY; CDR2 reads FYNNEI. Trimming removed 0 bases from V and 4 bases from J, with 15 bases in between.

In regard to this clonotype: One base away lies a much larger clone, so this may be a sequencing read error. This chain connects TRBV19 to TRBJ1-1, with D perhaps TRBD1 (6 bases). There are 12 residues in the CDR3. From germline, CDR1 is LNHDA and CDR2 SQIVND (reference sequence). Trimming shortened V by 9 bases and J by 1 base, and 9 bases separated the two germline ends. CDR3 sequence: CASTRGNTEAFF. In nucleotides, the CDR3 is TGTGCCAGCACCAGGGGGAACACTGAAGCTTTCTTT.

Comments on this clonotype: Being one base from a much bigger clone, this may be a read error. The rearrangement uses TRBV11-3 and TRBJ2-7; no clear D. Germline V lookup: CDR1 SGHNT, CDR2 YENEEA. This CDR3 contains 12 residues. The V gene lost 2 bases and the J gene lost 7 bases, with 9 bases spanning the gap. The CDR3, as DNA: TGTGCCAGCAGCTTAACTACGGATGAGCAGTACTTC. Its protein is CASSLTTDEQYF.

This clonotype has at least ten counts. The V and J genes are TRBV9 and TRBJ2-2, with D possibly TRBD2 on 6 matching bases. Trimming left V 5 bases short and J 1 base short, with 9 bases between. Germline V gene lookup returns CDR1 SGDLS and CDR2 YYNGEE. There are 14 residues in the CDR3. This CDR3 is CASSVGGNTGELFF. CDR3 DNA sequence: TGTGCCAGCAGTGTGGGGGGGAACACCGGGGAGCTGTTTTTT.

The chain recombines TRBV7-9 with TRBJ1-1, with D possibly being TRBD1 (5 bases). Germline CDR1 SEHNR, CDR2 FQNEAQ (reference sequence). The CDR3 length is 12 residues. V lost 10 bases and J 4 bases, leaving 13 bases between the germline ends. CDR3 region: CATDGGGTEAFF. The CDR3 DNA reads TGTGCCACCGACGGGGGGGGCACTGAAGCTTTCTTT.

This clonotype was picked up many times. V is TRBV7-9 and J is TRBJ2-7, with TRBD1 identical over 10 bases. The V gene's germline CDR1 is SEHNR and CDR2 FQNEAQ (reference sequence). Unmatched junction bases numbered 3, after V lost 4 bases and J lost 0 bases. The CDR3 sequence is 15 residues long. CDR3 sequence reads: CASSWGQGISYEQYF. CDR3 nucleotide sequence: TGTGCCAGCAGCTGGGGACAGGGGATCTCCTACGAGCAGTACTTC.

This clonotype was seen repeatedly, ten times or more. The genes are TRBV3-1 and TRBJ1-1, with D uncertain. CDR3 size: 14 residues. Germline loops: CDR1 LGHDT, CDR2 YNNKEL (reference sequence). Deletions cut 6 bases from V and 1 base from J, with 12 bases between. The CDR3 nucleotides read TGTGCCAGCAGTCCTGGACCGACGAACACTGAAGCTTTCTTT. Translating it yields CASSPGPTNTEAFF.

This clonotype was observed once. One end of the junction does not line up with germline, which may come from a read error. The chain combines TRBV4-1 with TRBJ2-7, with a weak D call TRBD1 (8 bases). Germline V gene sequence: CDR1 MGHRA, CDR2 YSYEKL. CDR3 length: 15 residues. This CDR3 reads CASSQDLQGGYEQYF. In nucleotides, the CDR3 is TGTGCCAGCAGCCAAGATTTACAGGGGGGGTACGAGCAGTACTTC.

This clonotype has a handful of counts. This chain uses TRBV2 with TRBJ2-5, with 8 bases that match TRBD2. The CDR3 is 15 residues long. V was pared by 6 bases and J by 2 bases, with 8 bases of the junction left unmatched. Germline V lookup: CDR1 SNHLY, CDR2 FYNNEI. In DNA, the CDR3 is TGTGCCAGCAGCCCCGGACTAGCTGAACAAGAGACCCAGTACTTC. Protein: CASSPGLAEQETQYF. The full variable domain, completed using reference TRBV2 and TRBJ2-5, is EPEVTQTPSHQVTQMGQEVILRCVPISNHLYFYWYRQILGQKVEFLVSFYNNEISEKSEIFDDQFSVERPDGSNFTLKIRSTKLEDSAMYFCASSPGLAEQETQYFGPGTRLLVL.

The rearrangement links TRBV4-2 to TRBJ2-3; 10 bases align to TRBD2. This CDR3 has 20 residues. J lost 2 bases, V lost 0 bases, and 14 bases had no gene match. Germline-derived CDR1 and CDR2 are LGHNA and YNFKEQ. Here the CDR3 DNA reads TGTGCCAGCAGCCAAGAAAGCGGGGGGGGCGCCAGAGTAGCCACAGATACGCAGTATTTT. It specifies CASSQESGGGARVATDTQYF.

This chain connects TRBV29-1 to TRBJ1-1; D is undetermined. The V end was cut by 1 base, the J end by 3 bases, with 9 bases between. This CDR3 is 13 amino acids long. Germline assignment: CDR1 SQVTM and CDR2 ANQGSEA. In DNA, the CDR3 is TGCAGCGTTGAAGCCTCCGTCCACACTGAAGCTTTCTTT. As protein: CSVEASVHTEAFF.

The chain couples TRBV27 to TRBJ2-2; 12 bases match TRBD2. Germline V gives CDR1 MNHEY, CDR2 SMNVEV (reference sequence). Unmatched junction bases numbered 23, after V lost 8 bases and J lost 4 bases. The CDR3 covers 21 residues. CDR3 in amino acids: CASRGDRTLAGGHRGTGELFF. As DNA, the CDR3 is TGTGCCAGCCGGGGGGACAGAACACTAGCGGGGGGCCATAGGGGCACCGGGGAGCTGTTTTTT.

This clonotype was seen repeatedly, ten times or more. V usage is TRBV12-3 or TRBV12-4 and J usage is TRBJ1-1; 7 bases agree with TRBD1. V lost 5 bases and J lost 1; bases outside the gene matches: 16. This CDR3 region has 18 residues. The CDR3 DNA reads TGTGCCAGCAGTCCTGATACAGGGGACAAAGCGGCGAACACTGAAGCTTTCTTT. Residues: CASSPDTGDKAANTEAFF.

The V call is TRBV6-1, the J call TRBJ2-1; TRBD1 matches at 9 bases. Germline V CDR1 and CDR2: MNHNS, SASEGT. With 10 bases clipped from V and 6 bases from J, the junction kept 7 bases outside the gene matches. This CDR3 comprises 13 residues. The CDR3 coding sequence is TGTGCCACTTCCGGGACAGGGTTCAATGAGCAGTTCTTC. Translated: CATSGTGFNEQFF.

This clonotype was counted many times. The chain combines TRBV13 with TRBJ2-1, with D maybe TRBD1 (6 bases). The CDR3 consists of 13 residues. Germline-derived CDR1 and CDR2 are PRHDT and FYEKMQ (reference sequence). Trimming took off 6 bases at V and 4 bases at J, with 10 bases between the two ends. This CDR3 reads CASRDQGYNEQFF. CDR3 bases: TGTGCCAGCAGGGACCAGGGGTACAATGAGCAGTTCTTC.

This clonotype was seen a handful of times. This is likely a read error, given that the CDR3 carries no conserved phenylalanine or tryptophan at its end. The chain links TRBV5-6 to TRBJ1-1, with D maybe TRBD1 (5 bases). The CDR3 is made up of 14 amino acids. From germline, CDR1 is SGHDT and CDR2 YYEEEE. Trimming cost V 4 bases and J 1 base, with 11 bases left between them. The CDR3 coding sequence is TGTGCCAGCAGCCCCGGGACCCCGAACACTGAAGCTTTCTGT. Amino acid sequence: CASSPGTPNTEAFC.

The genes are TRBV7-8 and TRBJ1-5; D is possibly TRBD1 (5 bases). The CDR3 has 15 residues. The germline V gene has CDR1 SGHVS and CDR2 FQNEAQ. Between the trimmed V and J ends, which lost 5 bases and 2 bases, there was a span of 13 bases. The CDR3 is CASSKTGDRNQPQHF. The CDR3 DNA reads TGTGCCAGCAGCAAGACGGGGGATCGCAATCAGCCCCAGCATTTT.

This clonotype was detected many times. The chain couples TRBV6-1 to TRBJ2-7; a weak D match, TRBD2 (6 bases). Between the trimmed V and J ends, which lost 5 bases and 5 bases, there was a span of 7 bases. From germline, CDR1 is MNHNS and CDR2 SASEGT. This CDR3 has 11 residues. The CDR3 DNA sequence: TGTGCCAGCAGTTCGGGAGACGAGCAGTACTTC. This gives the protein CASSSGDEQYF.

The sample holds many counts of this clonotype. The gene calls are TRBV18 and TRBJ2-1; TRBD2 agrees at 8 bases. CDR1 and CDR2 from the germline V gene are KGHSH and LQKENI. V lost 5 bases, J lost 2 bases, and 5 bases stayed unmatched. This CDR3 contains 15 residues. CDR3 amino acids: CASSSNSGAYNEQFF. Written as DNA, the CDR3 is TGTGCCAGCTCATCAAATAGCGGGGCCTACAATGAGCAGTTCTTC.

In regard to this clonotype: The conserved phenylalanine or tryptophan is not found at the CDR3 terminus, so this likely reflects a read error. The chain employs TRBV20-1 and TRBJ2-2; D call uncertain. Germline assignment: CDR1 DFQATT and CDR2 SNEGSKA (reference sequence). The V end lost 0 bases, the J end lost 2 bases, and 10 bases lay between the germline ends. This CDR3 contains 15 residues. As DNA, the CDR3 is TGCAGTGCTAGAGATCGAGTGTATAACACCGGGGAGCTGTTTTCT. This sequence encodes CSARDRVYNTGELFS.

This clonotype was observed at least ten times. V is TRBV12-3 or TRBV12-4 and J is TRBJ2-1; 8 positions match TRBD2. The CDR3 has 12 amino acids. Trimming removed 1 base from V and 12 bases from J; junction bases left unmatched: 2. CDR3 amino acids: CASSLDGGAQFF. The CDR3 nucleotides read TGTGCCAGCAGTTTAGACGGGGGGGCGCAGTTCTTC.

Many counts were recorded for this clonotype. The DNA of the CDR3 is TGTGCCAGCAGTTTATCGACTAGCGGGGCCACAGATACGCAGTATTTT. Residues: CASSLSTSGATDTQYF. This rearrangement joins TRBV27 to TRBJ2-3, with 11 bases matching TRBD2. Losses at the gene ends were 0 bases for V and 2 bases for J; bases not matched to a gene: 1. The CDR3 has 16 residues. Per germline, CDR1 MNHEY and CDR2 SMNVEV (reference sequence).